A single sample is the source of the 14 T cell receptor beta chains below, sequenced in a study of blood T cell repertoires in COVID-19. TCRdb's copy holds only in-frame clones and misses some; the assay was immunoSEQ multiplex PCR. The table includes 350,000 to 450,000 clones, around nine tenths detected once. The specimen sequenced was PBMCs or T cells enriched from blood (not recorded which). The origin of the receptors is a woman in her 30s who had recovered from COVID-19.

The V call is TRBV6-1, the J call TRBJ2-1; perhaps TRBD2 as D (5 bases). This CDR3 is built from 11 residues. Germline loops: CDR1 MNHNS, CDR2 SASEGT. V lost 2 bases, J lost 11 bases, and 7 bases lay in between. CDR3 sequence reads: CASSEPGKQFF. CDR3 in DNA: TGTGCCAGCAGTGAACCGGGGAAGCAGTTCTTC.

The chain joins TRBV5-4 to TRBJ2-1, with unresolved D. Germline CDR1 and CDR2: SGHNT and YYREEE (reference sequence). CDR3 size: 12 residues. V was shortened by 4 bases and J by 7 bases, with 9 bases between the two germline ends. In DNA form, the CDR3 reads TGTGCCAGCAGCCTAGAAGAGAATGAGCAGTTCTTC. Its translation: CASSLEENEQFF. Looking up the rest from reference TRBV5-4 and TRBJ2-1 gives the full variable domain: ETGVTQSPTHLIKTRGQQVTLRCSSQSGHNTVSWYQQALGQGPQFIFQYYREEENGRGNFPPRFSGLQFPNYSSELNVNALELDDSALYLCASSLEENEQFFGPGTRLTVL.

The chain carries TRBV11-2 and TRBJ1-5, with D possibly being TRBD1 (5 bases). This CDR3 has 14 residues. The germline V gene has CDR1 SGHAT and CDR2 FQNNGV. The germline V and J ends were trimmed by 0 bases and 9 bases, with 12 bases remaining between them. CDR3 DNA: TGTGCCAGCAGCTTAGATTGGGACTCTCGGCCCCAGCATTTT. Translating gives CASSLDWDSRPQHF.

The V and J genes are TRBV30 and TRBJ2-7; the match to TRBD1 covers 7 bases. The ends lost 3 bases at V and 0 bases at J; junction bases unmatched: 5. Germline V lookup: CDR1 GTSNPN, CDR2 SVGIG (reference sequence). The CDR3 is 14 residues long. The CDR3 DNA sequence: TGTGCCTGGAGAGGACAGGCCTACTCCTACGAGCAGTACTTC. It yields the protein CAWRGQAYSYEQYF.

The CDR3 reads CASSYSPGGIGDTQYF. CDR3 sequence (DNA): TGTGCCAGCAGTTACTCCCCGGGGGGCATTGGAGATACGCAGTATTTT. The rearrangement joins TRBV6-5 to TRBJ2-3; D is possibly TRBD2 (7 bases). Germline V gives CDR1 MNHEY, CDR2 SVGAGI. Deletions cut 0 bases from V and 5 bases from J, with 15 bases between. The CDR3 totals 16 residues.

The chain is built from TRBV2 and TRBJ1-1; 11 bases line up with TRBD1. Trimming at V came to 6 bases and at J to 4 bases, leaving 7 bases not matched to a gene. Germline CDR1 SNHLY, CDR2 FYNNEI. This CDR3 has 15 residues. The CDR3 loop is CASRLTGQGATEAFF. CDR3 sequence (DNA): TGTGCCAGCAGGCTAACAGGACAGGGGGCCACTGAAGCTTTCTTT.

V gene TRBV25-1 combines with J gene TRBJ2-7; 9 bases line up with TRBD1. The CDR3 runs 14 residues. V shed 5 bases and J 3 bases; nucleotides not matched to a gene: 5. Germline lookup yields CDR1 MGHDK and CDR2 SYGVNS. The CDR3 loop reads CASSTATGGYEQYF. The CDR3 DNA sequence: TGTGCCAGCAGTACCGCGACAGGGGGCTACGAGCAGTACTTC.

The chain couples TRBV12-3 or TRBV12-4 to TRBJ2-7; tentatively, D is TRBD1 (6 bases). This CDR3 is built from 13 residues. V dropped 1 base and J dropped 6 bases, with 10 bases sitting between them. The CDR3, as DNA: TGTGCCAGCAGTTTAGGAACAGGGCTCGAGCAGTACTTC. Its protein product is CASSLGTGLEQYF.

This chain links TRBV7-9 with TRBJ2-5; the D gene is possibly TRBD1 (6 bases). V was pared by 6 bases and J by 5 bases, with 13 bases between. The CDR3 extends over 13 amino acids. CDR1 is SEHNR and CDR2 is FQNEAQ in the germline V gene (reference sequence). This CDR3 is CASSPQGWETQYF. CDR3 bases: TGTGCCAGCAGTCCACAGGGTTGGGAGACCCAGTACTTC.

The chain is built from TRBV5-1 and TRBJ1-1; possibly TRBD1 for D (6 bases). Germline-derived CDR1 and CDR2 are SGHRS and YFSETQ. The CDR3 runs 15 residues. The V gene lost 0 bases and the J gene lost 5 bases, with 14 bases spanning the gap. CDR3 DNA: TGCGCCAGCAGCTTGGTGGGGGCTGGTAAGACTGAAGCTTTCTTT. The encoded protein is CASSLVGAGKTEAFF.

Here the CDR3 reads CASSLNRGWTEAFF. The CDR3 DNA follows: TGTGCCAGCAGTTTGAACAGGGGTTGGACTGAAGCTTTCTTT. V gene TRBV28 combines with J gene TRBJ1-1; 7 nucleotides line up with TRBD1. The germline gives CDR1 MDHEN, CDR2 SYDVKM. This CDR3 is built from 14 residues. With V trimmed by 3 bases and J by 5 bases, 6 bases remained unmatched.

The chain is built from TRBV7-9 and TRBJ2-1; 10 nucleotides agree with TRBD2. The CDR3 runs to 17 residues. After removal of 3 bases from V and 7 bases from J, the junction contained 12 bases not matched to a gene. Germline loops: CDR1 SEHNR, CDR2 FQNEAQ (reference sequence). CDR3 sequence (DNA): TGTGCCAGCAGCTTTGGGGGGCTAGCGGGAGTACGGAATGAGCAGTTCTTC. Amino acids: CASSFGGLAGVRNEQFF.

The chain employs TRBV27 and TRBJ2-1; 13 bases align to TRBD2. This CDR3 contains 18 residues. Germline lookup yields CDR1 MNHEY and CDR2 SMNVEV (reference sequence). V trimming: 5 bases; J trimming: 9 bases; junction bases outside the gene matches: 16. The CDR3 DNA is TGTGCCAGCAGTACCGCTTTCGGACTAGCGGGAGTAGTGGGTGAGCAGTTCTTC. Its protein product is CASSTAFGLAGVVGEQFF.

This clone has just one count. The CDR3 DNA reads TGTGCCAGCAGCTCCGCTAGCGGGGGGCCCCCAGCAGATACGCAGTATTTT. It encodes CASSSASGGPPADTQYF. The chain uses TRBV7-2 and TRBJ2-3, with 11 bases lining up with TRBD2. The CDR3 contains 17 residues. V shed 4 bases and J 4 bases; nucleotides not matched to a gene: 10. Germline CDR1 reads SGHTA; CDR2 reads FQGNSA.